This TCR beta chain was identified in a study of CD4 and CD8 cells across lung adenocarcinoma regions (dated 2018 in TCRdb). Context from the whole study: Intratumor heterogeneity of the T cell receptor repertoire was examined by comparing tumor centers with tumor margins.

With respect to this clonotype: What this receptor recognizes is not known. There are no base qualities to consult, and no much larger clone falls within one base.

Receptor amplification or capture employed PCR. Sequencer: HiSeq X Ten. TCRdb trimmed public reads at Q25 via fastp, called clones via MiXCR and kept in-frame beta chains. CDR3 protein sequences are deduplicated, and each keeps its most common genes and DNA. This sample holds 4,500 or so distinct CDR3 sequences; just over 45% were observed only once. Of the sample, approximately 15% is held by the ten largest clones. Relative to germline, V is 2 bases shorter and J is 7 bases shorter, with 12 bases between their ends. Reading from cysteine to phenylalanine, the CDR3 counts 14 amino acids. The read is trimmed to its CDR3 DNA, 42 bases read in frame from base 1. Patients with localized lung adenocarcinoma, a subtype of non-small cell lung cancer, were used as donors. The samples were taken from the margins of localized lung adenocarcinomas. For TCR repertoire analysis, CD4+ T cells from tumor tissue were profiled apart from CD8+ T cells.

The V and J segments used are TRBV12-3 or TRBV12-4 and TRBJ2-1; the D gene is unclear. This TCR came from a female donor with lung adenocarcinoma. The CD4 and CD8 labels of this study may be unreliable. The specimen sequenced was CD4+ T cells from the margin of a lung tumor. What this sample's cell subset or site label stands for: tumor margin region. The CDR3 is CASSLSGEWNEQFF. The DNA sequence reads TGTGCCAGCAGTTTAAGTGGAGAGTGGAATGAGCAGTTCTTC.